This is a list of T cell receptor beta chains from one sample in a study of OX40 agonist ivuxolimab in advanced cancers. The table came from immunoSEQ multiplex PCR; TCRdb's copy has only in-frame clones and leaves some out. There are approximately 67,000 clones in the sample; over 80% occur only once, and around 6.1% lies in the top ten. This specimen was CD4+ or CD8+ T cells sorted from blood, taken in a trial of the OX40 agonist ivuxolimab. All receptors come from an adult with an advanced solid tumor such as melanoma, head and neck, liver or kidney cancer. CDR3s include the opening cysteine and the closing phenylalanine or tryptophan. The order of the fields is V gene, J gene, CDR3 protein.

TRBV6-6	TRBJ1-5	CASSYSLGGLSQPQHF
TRBV10-3	TRBJ2-1	CAISEDYSYNEQFF
TRBV5-6	TRBJ1-2	CASSAGQVAIDGYTF
TRBV28	TRBJ2-1	CASTLLAGVFNEQFF
TRBV21-1	TRBJ1-5	CASRPNTGHQPQHF
TRBV19	TRBJ2-1	CASSVGLAGYNEQFF
TRBV7-6	TRBJ2-7	CASSSSTTYEQYF
TRBV28	TRBJ1-1	CASKGAFENTEAFF
TRBV21-1	TRBJ2-7	CASSKYSPSGKIYEQYF
TRBV27	TRBJ2-1	CASRGGSPSNEQFF
TRBV6-5	TRBJ1-5	CASSEGDSNQPQHF
TRBV27	TRBJ1-2	CASSQGTGFGGYTF
TRBV27	TRBJ1-6	CATRRLPGSSYNSPLHF
TRBV6-5	TRBJ1-3	CASSPDRDGNTIYF
TRBV6-1	TRBJ1-1	CASGWGGTYTEAFF
TRBV6-1	TRBJ1-5	CASSPGQGGQPQHF
TRBV4-3	TRBJ1-1	CASSLSRGLTEAFF
TRBV27	TRBJ2-1	CASGTSSYNEQFF
TRBV27	TRBJ2-2	CASSSLYTNTGELFF
TRBV5-4	TRBJ2-7	CASSIRDDSYEQYF
TRBV5-4	TRBJ2-7	CASNLKGQPYGQYF
TRBV6-5	TRBJ1-6	CASSYEGDNSPLHF
TRBV19	TRBJ2-1	CASTPQGGEDNEQFF
TRBV7-8	TRBJ2-7	CASSPGTSGLYEQYF
TRBV7-9	TRBJ1-1	CASSRNAEAFF